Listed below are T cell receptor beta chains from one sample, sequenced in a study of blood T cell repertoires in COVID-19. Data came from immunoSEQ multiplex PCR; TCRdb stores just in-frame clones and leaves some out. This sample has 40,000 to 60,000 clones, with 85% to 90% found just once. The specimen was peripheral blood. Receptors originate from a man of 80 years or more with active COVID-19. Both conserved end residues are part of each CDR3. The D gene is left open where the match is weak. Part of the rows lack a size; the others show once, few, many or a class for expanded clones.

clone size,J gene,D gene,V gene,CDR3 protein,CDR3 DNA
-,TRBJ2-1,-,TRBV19,CASSRGGDGYNEQFF,TGTGCCAGTAGTAGAGGGGGTGATGGCTACAATGAGCAGTTCTTC
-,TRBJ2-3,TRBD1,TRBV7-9,CASSLGQGITDTQYF,TGTGCCAGCAGCTTAGGACAGGGGATCACAGATACGCAGTATTTT
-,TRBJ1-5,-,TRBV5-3,CARSLRKAGVQPQHF,TGTGCCAGAAGCTTGCGAAAGGCAGGGGTTCAGCCCCAGCATTTT
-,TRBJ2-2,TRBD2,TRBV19,CASSSGRAPGELFF,TGTGCCAGTAGTAGCGGGAGGGCCCCCGGGGAGCTGTTTTTT
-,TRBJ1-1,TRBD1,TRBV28,CASTSGGQGYLRAFF,TGTGCCAGCACCTCAGGGGGACAGGGGTATTTACGGGCTTTCTTT
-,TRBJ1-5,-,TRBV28,CASTPGGDNNNQPQHF,TGTGCCAGCACCCCCGGGGGGGACAATAACAATCAGCCCCAGCATTTT
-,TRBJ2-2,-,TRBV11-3,CASSLYRNTGELFF,TGTGCCAGCAGCTTATACAGGAACACCGGGGAGCTGTTTTTT
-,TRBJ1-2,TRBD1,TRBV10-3,CAIREDRGSIGYTF,TGTGCCATCAGAGAAGACAGGGGTTCAATCGGCTACACCTTC
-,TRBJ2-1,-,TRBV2,CASGPDPPSSYNEQFF,TGTGCCAGCGGGCCCGATCCTCCGAGCTCCTACAATGAGCAGTTCTTC
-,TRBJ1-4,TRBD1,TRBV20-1,CSASEMGQGFMEKLFF,TGCAGTGCTAGTGAGATGGGACAGGGGTTTATGGAAAAACTGTTTTTT
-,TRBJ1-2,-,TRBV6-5,CASIKQSGANYGYTF,TGTGCCAGCATCAAACAGTCGGGAGCTAACTATGGCTACACCTTC
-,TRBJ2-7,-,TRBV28,CASSLGARQGQIQNF,TGTGCCAGCAGTTTGGGGGCCCGCCAGGGCCAGATCCAGAACTTC
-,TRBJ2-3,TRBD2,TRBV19,CASSAYLAGVTDTQYF,TGTGCCAGTAGTGCCTATCTAGCGGGAGTCACAGATACGCAGTATTTT
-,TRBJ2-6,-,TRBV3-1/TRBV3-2,CASSRGETGANVLTF,TGTGCCAGCAGCCGGGGGGAGACTGGGGCCAACGTCCTGACTTTC
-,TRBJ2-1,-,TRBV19,CASSIQYFSYNEQFF,TGTGCCAGTAGTATCCAATACTTTAGCTACAATGAGCAGTTCTTC
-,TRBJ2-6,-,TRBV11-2,CASSLRSLNSGANVLAF,TGTGCCAGCAGCTTACGTAGTCTTAACTCTGGGGCCAACGTCCTGGCTTTC
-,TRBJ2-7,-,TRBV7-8,CASSLPGQGGYEQYF,TGTGCCAGCAGCTTACCCGGCCAGGGCGGATACGAGCAGTACTTC
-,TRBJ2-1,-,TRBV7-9,CASSLDGYNEQFF,TGTGCCAGCAGCTTAGACGGGTACAATGAGCAGTTCTTC
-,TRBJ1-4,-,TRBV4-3,CASSQEGPNEKLFF,TGCGCCAGCAGCCAAGAGGGGCCAAATGAAAAACTGTTTTTT
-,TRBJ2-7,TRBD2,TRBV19,CASTTAGDPPEQYF,TGTGCCAGTACTACAGCGGGAGATCCCCCCGAGCAGTACTTC
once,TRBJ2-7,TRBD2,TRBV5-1,CASSSGTSGEQYF,TGCGCCAGCAGCTCCGGGACTAGCGGAGAGCAGTACTTC
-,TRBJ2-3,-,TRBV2,CASSEAATGTDTQYF,TGTGCCAGCAGTGAAGCTGCGACAGGCACAGATACGCAGTATTTT
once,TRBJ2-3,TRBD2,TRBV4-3,CASSQDAGLAGATDTQYF,TGCGCCAGCAGCCAAGACGCCGGGCTAGCGGGAGCCACAGATACGCAGTATTTT
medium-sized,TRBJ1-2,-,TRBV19,CAIRKEGSGYGYTF,TGTGCCATTCGAAAAGAGGGCAGCGGGTATGGCTACACCTTC
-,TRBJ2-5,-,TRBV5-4,CASSLVGGQETQYF,TGTGCCAGCAGCTTGGTTGGGGGGCAAGAGACCCAGTACTTC
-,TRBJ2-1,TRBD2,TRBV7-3,CASSLQLAGVAEQFF,TGTGCCAGCAGCTTACAGCTAGCGGGAGTCGCTGAGCAGTTCTTC
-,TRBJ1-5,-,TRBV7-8,CASSLTYRAGNQPQHF,TGTGCCAGCAGCTTAACCTACAGGGCTGGCAATCAGCCCCAGCATTTT
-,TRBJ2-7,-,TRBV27,CASSLVGAGTTYEQYF,TGTGCCAGCAGTTTAGTGGGAGCGGGGACAACCTACGAGCAGTACTTC
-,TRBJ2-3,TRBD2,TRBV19,CARRGEGTLAAGVNSTDTQYF,TGTGCCAGGAGGGGTGAGGGAACATTGGCGGCGGGAGTTAATAGCACAGATACGCAGTATTTT
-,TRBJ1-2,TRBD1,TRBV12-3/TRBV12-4,CASTLSDRDGYTF,TGTGCCAGCACCCTTTCTGACAGGGATGGCTACACCTTC
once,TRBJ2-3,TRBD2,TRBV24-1,CATSEGSGSSGDTRDTQYF,TGTGCCACCAGTGAGGGATCGGGGTCTAGCGGGGACACTAGGGATACGCAGTATTTT
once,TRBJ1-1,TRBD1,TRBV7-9,CASSLAGQGANTEAFF,TGTGCCAGCAGCTTAGCTGGACAGGGGGCAAACACTGAAGCTTTCTTT
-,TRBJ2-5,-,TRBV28,CASSLIRATQETQYF,TGTGCCAGCAGTTTAATCAGGGCCACTCAAGAGACCCAGTACTTC
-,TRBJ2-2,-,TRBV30,CAWSLDAPTGELFF,TGTGCCTGGAGCCTAGACGCACCTACCGGGGAGCTGTTTTTT
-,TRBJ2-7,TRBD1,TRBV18,CASSPPGQSYEQYF,TGTGCCAGCTCACCGCCGGGACAGTCCTACGAGCAGTACTTC
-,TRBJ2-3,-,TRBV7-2,CASSPTAGTDTQYF,TGTGCCAGCAGCCCAACGGCGGGCACAGATACGCAGTATTTT
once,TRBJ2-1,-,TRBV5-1,CASSLGDGSSYNEQFF,TGCGCCAGCAGCTTGGGGGACGGGAGCTCCTACAATGAGCAGTTCTTC
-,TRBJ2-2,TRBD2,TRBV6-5,CASSSLGTSGTGELFF,TGTGCCAGCAGTTCCCTTGGGACTAGCGGGACCGGGGAGCTGTTTTTT
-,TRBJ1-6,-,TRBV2,CASSEIFRGSYNSPLHF,TGTGCCAGCAGTGAAATATTCAGGGGCTCCTATAATTCACCCCTCCACTTT
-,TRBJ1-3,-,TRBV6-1,CASSDRGGNTIYF,TGTGCCAGCAGTGACCGAGGGGGAAACACCATATATTTT
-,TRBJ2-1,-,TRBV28,CASLRQGRNEQFF,TGTGCCAGCCTCCGGCAGGGTAGGAATGAGCAGTTCTTC
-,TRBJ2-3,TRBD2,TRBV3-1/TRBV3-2,CASSPTREATQYF,TGTGCCAGCAGCCCAACGCGGGAGGCTACGCAGTATTTT
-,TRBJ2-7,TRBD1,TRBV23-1,CASSHPGTGGSYEQYF,TGCGCCAGCAGTCACCCCGGGACAGGGGGATCCTACGAGCAGTACTTC
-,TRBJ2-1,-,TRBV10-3,CAINRGTTLNEQFF,TGTGCCATCAATCGCGGGACCACTCTCAATGAGCAGTTCTTC
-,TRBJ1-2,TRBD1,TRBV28,CASTSQGGSYGYTF,TGTGCCAGCACCTCCCAGGGGGGTAGCTATGGCTACACCTTC
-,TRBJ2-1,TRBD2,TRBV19,CASSILAEKNEQFF,TGTGCCAGTAGTATCCTAGCGGAAAAAAATGAGCAGTTCTTC
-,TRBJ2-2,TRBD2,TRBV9,CASSVAPGTSGTGELFF,TGTGCCAGCAGCGTAGCCCCTGGGACTAGCGGAACCGGGGAGCTGTTTTTT
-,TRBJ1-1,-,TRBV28,CASSDLELNTEAFF,TGTGCCAGCAGCGACCTGGAGTTGAACACTGAAGCTTTCTTT
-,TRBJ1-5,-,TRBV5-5,CASSSDGNQPQHF,TGTGCCAGCAGCTCAGACGGGAATCAGCCCCAGCATTTT
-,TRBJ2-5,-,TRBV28,CASRLSGHIQETQYF,TGTGCCAGCAGGCTATCGGGACACATCCAAGAGACCCAGTACTTC
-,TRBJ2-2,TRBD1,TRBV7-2,CASSLDRATGELFF,TGTGCCAGCAGCCTGGACAGGGCCACCGGGGAGCTGTTTTTT
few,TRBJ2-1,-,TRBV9,CASSEGVFMGSEQFF,TGTGCCAGCAGCGAGGGGGTTTTCATGGGGAGTGAGCAGTTCTTC
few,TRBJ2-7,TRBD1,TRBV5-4,CASSSRQGAEQYF,TGTGCCAGCAGCTCTAGACAGGGGGCCGAGCAGTACTTC
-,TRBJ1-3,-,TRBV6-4,CASGKGSSGNTIYF,TGTGCCAGTGGGAAAGGGAGTTCTGGAAACACCATATATTTT